One and the same sample provided the 22 T cell receptor beta chains below, sequenced in a study of radiotherapy plus CTLA-4 blockade in lung cancer. The repertoire was sequenced with immunoSEQ multiplex PCR; TCRdb's copy has only in-frame clones and lacks some. Altogether tens of thousands of clones are present, over 60% being singletons, with the ten largest covering about 2.7%. The sample in question was peripheral blood, obtained from a patient treated with radiotherapy plus ipilimumab. The source is a human donor with non-small cell lung cancer whose response to radiotherapy plus ipilimumab could not be evaluated.

The chain carries TRBV7-9 and TRBJ2-5; no reliable D call. This CDR3 is 12 amino acids long. Germline loops: CDR1 SEHNR, CDR2 FQNEAQ (reference sequence). V was pared by 0 bases and J by 5 bases, with 4 bases between. CDR3 DNA sequence: TGTGCCAGCAGCTTAGCCCTGGAGACCCAGTACTTC. This encodes CASSLALETQYF.

The chain employs TRBV27 and TRBJ2-5, with 12 bases fitting TRBD2. Germline V gene lookup returns CDR1 MNHEY and CDR2 SMNVEV (reference sequence). J lost 5 bases, V lost 5 bases, and 6 bases had no gene match. CDR3 size: 15 residues. This CDR3 reads CASSPSGRAQETQYF. CDR3 DNA: TGTGCCAGCAGTCCTAGCGGGAGGGCCCAGGAGACCCAGTACTTC.

The chain carries TRBV6-5 and TRBJ2-7; 9 bases match TRBD1. CDR3 length: 15 amino acids. Losses at the gene ends were 2 bases for V and 5 bases for J; bases not matched to a gene: 7. CDR1 MNHEY and CDR2 SVGAGI come from the germline V gene. The DNA of the CDR3 is TGTGCCAGCAGTTACACCGGGACAGGGTACAACGAGCAGTACTTC. Amino acid sequence: CASSYTGTGYNEQYF.

The chain couples TRBV4-1 to TRBJ2-7, with D perhaps matching TRBD2 (7 bases). This CDR3 has 16 amino acids. Germline CDR1 MGHRA, CDR2 YSYEKL. V lost 0 bases, J lost 3 bases, and 15 bases lay in between. CDR3 loop: CASSQDEGGLYYEQYF. CDR3 DNA: TGCGCCAGCAGCCAAGATGAGGGGGGGTTGTACTACGAGCAGTACTTC.

The chain carries TRBV28 and TRBJ1-6, with 10 bases aligning to TRBD1. The CDR3 spans 14 residues. From germline, CDR1 is MDHEN and CDR2 SYDVKM. The trim removed 3 bases at V and 12 bases at J, leaving 5 bases unmatched. This CDR3 reads CASSLGQGFRPLHF. The CDR3 bases are TGTGCCAGCAGTTTGGGACAGGGGTTTCGACCCCTCCACTTT.

On this clone itself: Other DNA variants within this sample encode the same CDR3. The genes are TRBV18 and TRBJ2-2, with D possibly matching TRBD2 (6 bases). V shed 2 bases and J shed 1 base, with 11 bases lying between them. The length of the CDR3 is 16 residues. Germline V gives CDR1 KGHSH, CDR2 LQKENI. CDR3 sequence: CASSPYAGLNTGELFF. Written as DNA, the CDR3 is TGTGCCAGCTCACCATACGCGGGATTGAACACCGGGGAGCTGTTTTTT.

The J gene is TRBJ1-1, the V gene TRBV7-3; D call uncertain. This CDR3 spans 13 amino acids. V lost 0 bases and J lost 5, with 7 bases in between. In germline, CDR1 is SGHTA, CDR2 FQGTGA. CDR3 amino acids: CASSLTGRTEAFF. The CDR3 DNA reads TGTGCCAGCAGCTTAACGGGGAGGACTGAAGCTTTCTTT.

The CDR3 reads CASSAPGSYEQYF. The CDR3 region has the DNA TGTGCCAGCAGCGCGCCGGGGTCCTACGAGCAGTACTTC. The chain uses TRBV4-2 and TRBJ2-7; D may be TRBD2 (5 bases). This CDR3 has 13 residues. The V end was cut by 5 bases, the J end by 1 base, with 9 bases between. Germline V gene lookup returns CDR1 LGHNA and CDR2 YNFKEQ.

This sequence joins TRBV2 and TRBJ2-3; 9 nucleotides line up with TRBD2. The CDR3 covers 17 residues. With 8 bases clipped from V and 4 bases from J, the junction kept 16 bases outside the gene matches. Germline V gives CDR1 SNHLY, CDR2 FYNNEI. CDR3 nucleotide sequence: TGTGCCAGCGACACCCCCCGGGGACTAGCCTTGCCAGATACGCAGTATTTT. It codes for CASDTPRGLALPDTQYF.

A few counts support this clone. The chain combines TRBV9 with TRBJ1-2; TRBD1 might be the D (6 bases). The CDR3 loop spans 14 amino acids. Between the trimmed V and J ends, which lost 0 bases and 4 bases, there was a span of 10 bases. Germline lookup yields CDR1 SGDLS and CDR2 YYNGEE. This CDR3 reads CASSVAGVSYGYTF. In nucleotides, the CDR3 is TGTGCCAGCAGCGTAGCAGGGGTCAGCTATGGCTACACCTTC.

CDR3 residues: CASSLRGQAFF. The CDR3 nucleotides read TGTGCCAGCAGTCTCAGGGGGCAAGCTTTCTTT. The chain uses TRBV2 and TRBJ1-1; TRBD1 agrees at 8 bases. Germline loops: CDR1 SNHLY, CDR2 FYNNEI. This CDR3 comprises 11 residues. The V and J ends lost 5 bases and 9 bases, in that order; junction bases with no gene match: 2.

The chain uses TRBV2 and TRBJ1-2, with 7 bases lining up with TRBD1. Germline-derived CDR1 and CDR2 are SNHLY and FYNNEI. The V gene end was trimmed by 7 bases and the J gene end by 4 bases; junction bases not matched to a gene: 3. This CDR3 contains 12 residues. CDR3 amino acids: CASTGQIYGYTF. CDR3 coding DNA: TGTGCCAGCACGGGACAGATCTATGGCTACACCTTC.

This clone was seen only once. The V gene is TRBV7-9, the J gene TRBJ1-2, with 8 bases identical to TRBD1. V lost 2 bases, J lost 6 bases, and 2 bases stayed unmatched. Per germline, CDR1 SEHNR and CDR2 FQNEAQ (reference sequence). CDR3 length equals 13 residues. For the CDR3, the DNA is TGTGCCAGCAGCTTACAGGGGGCGGATGGCTACACCTTC. This encodes CASSLQGADGYTF. Variable domain in full (rest from reference TRBV7-9 and TRBJ1-2): DTGVSQNPRHKITKRGQNVTFRCDPISEHNRLYWYRQTLGQGPEFLTYFQNEAQLEKSRLLSDRFSAERPKGSFSTLEIQRTEQGDSAMYLCASSLQGADGYTFGSGTRLTVV.

V is TRBV27 and J is TRBJ2-5; 14 nucleotides line up with TRBD2. The CDR3 has 17 amino acids. Germline V CDR1 and CDR2: MNHEY, SMNVEV (reference sequence). Germline trimming cut 6 bases from V and 2 bases from J; bases unmatched to any gene: 8. CDR3 protein: CASSSGLAGAKQETQYF. The CDR3 nucleotides read TGTGCCAGCAGCTCGGGACTAGCGGGGGCCAAACAAGAGACCCAGTACTTC.

The CDR3 DNA reads TGTGCCAGCAGCGCCGGAAAGGGGGAGACCCAGTACTTC. It specifies CASSAGKGETQYF. The chain links TRBV11-2 to TRBJ2-5; maybe TRBD1 (5 bases). Germline values: CDR1 SGHAT, CDR2 FQNNGV. V lost 5 bases to trimming and J lost 5 bases, with 12 bases between them. The CDR3 loop spans 13 amino acids.

The rearrangement links TRBV5-8 to TRBJ1-4, with a weak D call TRBD1 (5 bases). CDR1 and CDR2 from the germline V gene are SGHTS and YDEGEE. With 3 bases removed from V and 6 bases from J, the gap between germline ends came to 15 bases. This CDR3 has 15 residues. The CDR3 loop is CASSSDSGGDEKLFF. In DNA, the CDR3 is TGTGCCAGCAGCTCCGACAGTGGGGGGGATGAAAAACTGTTTTTT.

The genes are TRBV5-1 and TRBJ2-3; D gene uncertain. The V end was cut by 4 bases, the J end by 0 bases, with 6 bases between. The length of the CDR3 is 13 residues. The germline CDR1 and CDR2 sequences are SGHRS and YFSETQ. CDR3 residues: CASSEQSTDTQYF. The CDR3 nucleotides read TGCGCCAGCAGCGAACAGAGCACAGATACGCAGTATTTT.

This clone was detected only a few times. The chain joins TRBV5-8 to TRBJ1-2; D is ambiguous. Between the trimmed V and J ends, which lost 6 bases and 5 bases, there was a span of 11 bases. The germline CDR1 and CDR2 sequences are SGHTS and YDEGEE. This CDR3 region has 12 residues. In nucleotides, the CDR3 is TGTGCCAGCACCTTCTCTCCTTATGGCTACACCTTC. It translates to CASTFSPYGYTF.

The genes are TRBV6-5 and TRBJ2-5; D not certain. With the DNA end fitting TRBJ2-7 better, the J assignment may be wrong. The CDR3 has 14 residues. Germline CDR1 is MNHEY and CDR2 is SVGAGI. CDR3 in DNA: TGTGCCAGCGCGAGCGCAGCCCCTCACGGCGAGCAGTACTTC. Protein: CASASAAPHGEQYF.

The V and J genes are TRBV28 and TRBJ1-4, with 7 bases that match TRBD1. The CDR3 covers 15 residues. Looked up from germline, CDR1 is MDHEN and CDR2 is SYDVKM. The V and J ends lost 3 bases and 1 base, in that order; junction bases with no gene match: 2. CDR3 DNA sequence: TGTGCCAGCAGTTTCCAGGGGGTAACTAATGAAAAACTGTTTTTT. Translated: CASSFQGVTNEKLFF. The full variable domain, rest sourced from reference TRBV28 and TRBJ1-4, is DVKVTQSSRYLVKRTGEKVFLECVQDMDHENMFWYRQDPGLGLRLIYFSYDVKMKEKGDIPEGYSVSREKKERFSLILESASTNQTSMYLCASSFQGVTNEKLFFGSGTQLSVL.

This clone has a handful of counts. The chain has TRBV5-1 and TRBJ2-7, with D possibly being TRBD2 (5 bases). Trimming cost V 2 bases and J 3 bases, with 6 bases left between them. CDR1 and CDR2 (germline): SGHRS, YFSETQ. The CDR3 length is 12 residues. The CDR3 sequence is CASSFEGYEQYF. The CDR3 DNA reads TGCGCCAGCAGCTTTGAGGGCTACGAGCAGTACTTC.

The CDR3 spells CSVRWTGELFF. The CDR3 DNA is TGCAGCGTGAGATGGACCGGGGAGCTGTTTTTT. This chain uses TRBV29-1 with TRBJ2-2; D not resolved. The CDR3 runs to 11 residues. V lost 6 bases to trimming and J lost 5 bases, with 7 bases between them. Looked up from germline, CDR1 is SQVTM and CDR2 is ANQGSEA.